This record looks at one T cell receptor beta chain sequence and its context. Profiled with immunoSEQ multiplex PCR; TCRdb holds only in-frame clones, not every one. This sample has 78,000 or so clones, with 80% to 95% found just once. This specimen comes from a study of OX40 agonist ivuxolimab in advanced cancers. V gave up 5 bases and J gave up 6 bases, with 12 bases separating them. CDR3 length: 13 amino acids. Per the germline V gene, CDR1 is SGHTA and CDR2 is FQGNSA. The chain employs TRBV7-2 and TRBJ2-3; tentative D call: TRBD1 (6 bases). The TCR comes from an adult with an advanced solid tumor such as melanoma, head and neck, liver or kidney cancer. The specimen comprised CD4+ or CD8+ T cells sorted from blood, sampled in a trial of the OX40 agonist ivuxolimab. CDR3 protein: CASSPGDRDTQYF. In DNA, the CDR3 is TGTGCCAGCAGCCCAGGGGACCGCGATACGCAGTATTTT.